This T cell receptor (beta chain) was identified in a study of post-analysis software for immune sequencing data. Study overall: The cohort encompassed relapsing-remitting, secondary progressive and progressive-relapsing multiple sclerosis disease courses. Points from the study as a whole: F-measure co-clustering was strong for batch-matched samples. Normalized Chao1 diversity in multiple sclerosis patients fell significantly below that of controls. When patients were compared with controls, four or five TRBV segments were more frequent, TRBV5-6, TRBV5-1 and TRBV20-1 among them.

This clonotype has a handful of counts. Its specificity is not known. Unique molecular identifiers were carried by the TCR beta cDNA libraries. With roughly 0.85 to 11 million T cells as the source, some 510,000 cDNA molecules resulted. TCRdb re-derived calls from the PCR reads in MiXCR, one entry per CDR3 protein. The data show around 710,000 distinct CDR3 sequences, with 35% to 55% seen just once and over 4.5% held by the top ten. The V and J ends lost 6 bases and 7 bases, in that order; junction bases with no gene match: 10. From germline, CDR1 is MDHEN and CDR2 SYDVKM. The CDR3 runs 14 residues. The sequence was obtained from a girl between 5 and 17 years old with multiple sclerosis. The rearrangement joins TRBV28 to TRBJ1-1; 8 bases are shared with TRBD1. Sequenced: blood. CDR3 sequence reads: CASSGTGWGNEAFF. CDR3 coding DNA: TGTGCCAGCAGCGGGACAGGCTGGGGGAATGAAGCTTTCTTT.